The TCR beta chain described here comes from a study of breast tumors, draining lymph nodes, adjacent tissues. V gave up 4 bases and J gave up 0 bases, with 16 bases separating them. Germline V gives CDR1 DFQATT, CDR2 SNEGSKA (reference sequence). The CDR3 covers 17 residues. The study's findings and limits: That most tumor T cells come from lymph nodes remained unproven. Luminal-like breast cancer showed significantly greater tumor-nontumor repertoire similarity than basal-like breast cancer did. Tumor repertoires ranked between lymph nodes and nontumor tissue in diversity, with V and J gene preferences. Findings are consistent with lymph node origin and intratumoral expansion of most tumor T cells.

To note about this clonotype: Its antigen is unknown.

One entry per CDR3 protein, called by TCRdb with MiXCR from the multiplex PCR reads. The data contain roughly 8,000 distinct CDR3 sequences, over 60% of them singletons. The specimen was tumor-adjacent breast tissue. The chain recombines TRBV20-1 with TRBJ1-6; weak D call: TRBD1 (5 bases). This TCR was recovered from a female donor with breast cancer. Some clones in this sample may be carry-over from other donors' samples. DNA of the CDR3: TGCAGTGCTATGGTCAAGGACACGAGCTCCTATAATTCACCCCTCCACTTT. Translated, it gives CSAMVKDTSSYNSPLHF.